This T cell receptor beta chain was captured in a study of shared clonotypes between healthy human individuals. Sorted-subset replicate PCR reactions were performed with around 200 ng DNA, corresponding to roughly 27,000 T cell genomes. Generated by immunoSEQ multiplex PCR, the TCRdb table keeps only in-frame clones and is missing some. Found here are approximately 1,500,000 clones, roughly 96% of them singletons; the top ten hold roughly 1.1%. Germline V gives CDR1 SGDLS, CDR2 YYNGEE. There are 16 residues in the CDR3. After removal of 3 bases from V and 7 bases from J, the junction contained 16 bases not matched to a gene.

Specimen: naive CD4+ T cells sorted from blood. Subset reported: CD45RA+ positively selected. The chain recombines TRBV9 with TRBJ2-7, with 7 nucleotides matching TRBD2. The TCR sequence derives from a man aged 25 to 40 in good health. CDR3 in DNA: TGTGCCAGCAGCGCACCGGGTGGGGCGGGAGAGGGGGAGCAGTACTTC. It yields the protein CASSAPGGAGEGEQYF. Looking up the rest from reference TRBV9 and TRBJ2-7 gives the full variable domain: DSGVTQTPKHLITATGQRVTLRCSPRSGDLSVYWYQQSLDQGLQFLIQYYNGEERAKGNILERFSAQQFPDLHSELNLSSLELGDSALYFCASSAPGGAGEGEQYFGPGTRLTVT.